The 26 T cell receptor beta chains below come from one sample, sequenced in a study of T cells in localized non-small cell lung cancer. The assay was immunoSEQ multiplex PCR, and TCRdb's table has in-frame clones only and misses some. The data contain about 46,000 clones, 81% of them seen just once; the ten biggest clones take up over 15%. The material was peripheral blood mononuclear cells, obtained before any cancer treatment. All receptors come from a man between 40 and 70 years old with stage III lung adenocarcinoma.

The chain uses TRBV28 and TRBJ2-2; 8 positions match TRBD1. Germline assignment: CDR1 MDHEN and CDR2 SYDVKM. Trimming at V came to 5 bases and at J to 2 bases, leaving 10 bases not matched to a gene. This CDR3 is 17 amino acids long. CDR3 amino acids: CASSPERTGSNTGELFF. The CDR3 DNA is TGTGCCAGCAGTCCAGAGAGGACAGGGAGCAACACCGGGGAGCTGTTTTTT.

The chain links TRBV6-6 to TRBJ2-2, with TRBD2 identical over 9 bases. The V and J ends lost 5 bases and 4 bases, in that order; junction bases with no gene match: 2. Looked up from germline, CDR1 is MNHNY and CDR2 is SVGAGI (reference sequence). The CDR3 is 14 amino acids. CDR3 bases: TGTGCCAGCAGTCTAGCGGGGAGCACCGGGGAGCTGTTTTTT. Protein sequence: CASSLAGSTGELFF.

V usage is TRBV9 and J usage is TRBJ1-1; D possibly corresponds to TRBD1 (6 bases). The CDR3 runs 15 residues. Germline CDR1 SGDLS, CDR2 YYNGEE. V lost 6 bases to trimming and J lost 3 bases, with 18 bases between them. CDR3 sequence (DNA): TGTGCCAGCACCGCCGGGAGTAGGACAGACACTGAAGCTTTCTTT. The encoded protein is CASTAGSRTDTEAFF.

The chain combines TRBV19 with TRBJ2-5; weak D call: TRBD2 (6 bases). V was trimmed by 4 bases and J by 4 bases, leaving 16 bases between them. This CDR3 is 15 amino acids long. Germline-derived CDR1 and CDR2 are LNHDA and SQIVND (reference sequence). CDR3 nucleotide sequence: TGTGCCAGTAGTAAAGGCGGGGACTTATCAGAGACCCAGTACTTC. Amino acid sequence: CASSKGGDLSETQYF.

This clone has more than one count but fewer than ten. The V call is TRBV10-2, the J call TRBJ2-5; 8 nucleotides match TRBD2. V dropped 6 bases and J dropped 5; count of bases not matched to a gene: 5. CDR3 size: 13 residues. In germline, CDR1 is WSHSY, CDR2 SAAADI. The CDR3 is CASRDSGAETQYF. As DNA, the CDR3 is TGCGCCAGCAGAGATAGCGGGGCCGAGACCCAGTACTTC.

The chain links TRBV2 to TRBJ1-2; perhaps TRBD1 as D (5 bases). The CDR3 covers 11 residues. Per the germline V gene, CDR1 is SNHLY and CDR2 is FYNNEI. Trimming pared 6 bases from V and 6 bases from J, leaving 8 bases between. This chain's CDR3 is CASRQGDGYTF. For the CDR3, the DNA is TGTGCCAGCAGGCAGGGAGATGGCTACACCTTC.

The rearrangement links TRBV5-6 to TRBJ1-5; possible D gene TRBD1, 6 bases. V was clipped by 0 bases and J by 4 bases, with 14 bases between them. The CDR3 loop spans 16 amino acids. Germline CDR1 and CDR2: SGHDT and YYEEEE. The CDR3 DNA is TGTGCCAGCAGCTTGGGAGAGGGTAGGGGGAATCAGCCCCAGCATTTT. Amino acids: CASSLGEGRGNQPQHF. Looking up the rest from reference TRBV5-6 and TRBJ1-5 gives the full variable domain: DAGVTQSPTHLIKTRGQQVTLRCSPKSGHDTVSWYQQALGQGPQFIFQYYEEEERQRGNFPDRFSGHQFPNYSSELNVNALLLGDSALYLCASSLGEGRGNQPQHFGDGTRLSIL.

The J gene is TRBJ2-7, the V gene TRBV6-5; 11 bases fit TRBD2. This CDR3 has 14 residues. The J segment lost 7 bases and the V segment lost 4 bases, leaving 6 bases of the junction unmatched. The germline CDR1 and CDR2 sequences are MNHEY and SVGAGI. Here the CDR3 reads CASSLAGGQVEQYF. In DNA form, the CDR3 reads TGTGCCAGCAGTTTAGCGGGGGGGCAGGTTGAGCAGTACTTC.

This chain uses TRBV19 with TRBJ2-7; D is possibly TRBD1 (6 bases). The V end lost 4 bases, the J end lost 5 bases, and 18 bases lay between the germline ends. Germline loops: CDR1 LNHDA, CDR2 SQIVND (reference sequence). The CDR3 covers 15 residues. In DNA, the CDR3 is TGTGCCAGTAGTAGGTCTCAGGGGCGCGGCAACGAGCAGTACTTC. Amino acid sequence: CASSRSQGRGNEQYF. Drawing the rest from reference TRBV19 and TRBJ2-7, the complete variable domain is DGGITQSPKYLFRKEGQNVTLSCEQNLNHDAMYWYRQDPGQGLRLIYYSQIVNDFQKGDIAEGYSVSREKKESFPLTVTSAQKNPTAFYLCASSRSQGRGNEQYFGPGTRLTVT.

The chain recombines TRBV25-1 with TRBJ2-5, with 8 bases lining up with TRBD2. Germline V gene lookup returns CDR1 MGHDK and CDR2 SYGVNS. After removal of 0 bases from V and 5 bases from J, the junction contained 5 bases not matched to a gene. The CDR3 runs to 15 residues. The CDR3: CASSEYWSGGETQYF. The CDR3 coding sequence is TGTGCCAGCAGTGAATATTGGAGCGGGGGTGAGACCCAGTACTTC.

V gene TRBV7-2 combines with J gene TRBJ2-3, with 15 nucleotides matching TRBD2. Germline V gene lookup returns CDR1 SGHTA and CDR2 FQGNSA. This CDR3 region has 19 residues. The V gene end was trimmed by 2 bases and the J gene end by 7 bases; junction bases not matched to a gene: 13. In nucleotides, the CDR3 is TGTGCCAGCAGCTTAAAACCCGCGGGACTAGCGGGGGGCGGGCATACGCAGTATTTT. Residues: CASSLKPAGLAGGGHTQYF.

This clone was picked up a small number of times. V is TRBV14 and J is TRBJ2-2; D may match TRBD1 or TRBD2 (6 bases each). Germline assignment: CDR1 SGHDN and CDR2 FVKESK. The CDR3 has 16 amino acids. The V gene lost 0 bases and the J gene lost 6 bases, with 14 bases spanning the gap. The CDR3, as DNA: TGTGCCAGCAGCCAAGATTGGGGGGCAGGTTCCGGGGAGCTGTTTTTT. Its protein product is CASSQDWGAGSGELFF. The whole variable domain, filled in from reference TRBV14 and TRBJ2-2, reads EAGVTQFPSHSVIEKGQTVTLRCDPISGHDNLYWYRRVMGKEIKFLLHFVKESKQDESGMPNNRFLAERTGGTYSTLKVQPAELEDSGVYFCASSQDWGAGSGELFFGEGSRLTVL.

The rearrangement uses TRBV2 and TRBJ2-3; possibly TRBD1 for D (6 bases). V lost 9 bases, J lost 4 bases, and 11 bases lay in between. CDR1 and CDR2 (germline): SNHLY, FYNNEI. This CDR3 contains 12 residues. The CDR3 sequence: CARGATADTQYF. For the CDR3, the DNA is TGTGCCAGGGGGGCTACAGCAGATACGCAGTATTTT.

V usage is TRBV5-6 and J usage is TRBJ2-1, with TRBD1 matching over 8 bases. Trimming at V came to 4 bases and at J to 4 bases, leaving 7 bases not matched to a gene. The germline gives CDR1 SGHDT, CDR2 YYEEEE. The CDR3 is made up of 15 amino acids. In nucleotides, the CDR3 is TGTGCCAGCAGCGCGCCGGGACAGGCTTACAATGAGCAGTTCTTC. Translated: CASSAPGQAYNEQFF.

This sequence joins TRBV16 and TRBJ2-2, with a weak D call TRBD1 (6 bases). Germline assignment: CDR1 KGHSY and CDR2 FQNENV. The V end was cut by 3 bases, the J end by 6 bases, with 8 bases between. CDR3 length equals 13 residues. The CDR3 spells CASSQPGAGELFF. Written as DNA, the CDR3 is TGTGCCAGCAGCCAGCCAGGGGCCGGGGAGCTGTTTTTT.

This clone came up once. The rearrangement uses TRBV30 and TRBJ2-1, with 12 bases identical to TRBD1. V gave up 5 bases and J gave up 8 bases; unmatched junction bases: 10. The CDR3 totals 15 residues. Germline V gives CDR1 GTSNPN, CDR2 SVGIG (reference sequence). The CDR3 DNA reads as TGTGCCTGGGTGGGGGGACAGGGGGCAGTCGATGAGCAGTTCTTC. Translation: CAWVGGQGAVDEQFF.

The chain is built from TRBV19 and TRBJ2-1; 11 bases line up with TRBD2. Per the germline V gene, CDR1 is LNHDA and CDR2 is SQIVND (reference sequence). The V segment lost 1 base and the J segment 2 bases; nucleotides outside the gene matches: 7. The CDR3 runs 18 residues. For the CDR3, the DNA is TGTGCCAGTAGTATAGCCTCCTTACTAGCGGGGGCCTACAATGAGCAGTTCTTC. This sequence encodes CASSIASLLAGAYNEQFF.

This clone was detected once. V usage is TRBV19 and J usage is TRBJ1-5, with a weak D call TRBD1 (6 bases). The germline V gene has CDR1 LNHDA and CDR2 SQIVND (reference sequence). This CDR3 has 13 residues. V was cut by 3 bases and J by 10 bases, with 13 bases left in between. This CDR3 reads CASSISGAHPQHF. The CDR3 bases are TGTGCCAGTAGTATCTCAGGGGCCCACCCCCAGCATTTT.

The chain joins TRBV6-6 to TRBJ2-7; 9 bases align to TRBD2. The CDR3 consists of 15 residues. Germline V gene lookup returns CDR1 MNHNY and CDR2 SVGAGI (reference sequence). The V and J ends lost 0 bases and 2 bases, in that order; junction bases with no gene match: 2. CDR3 protein: CASSYSGTSPYEQYF. CDR3 coding DNA: TGTGCCAGCAGTTACTCAGGGACTAGCCCCTACGAGCAGTACTTC.

This chain connects TRBV29-1 to TRBJ2-7; TRBD2 aligns across 11 bases. The V segment lost 1 base and the J segment 2 bases; nucleotides outside the gene matches: 13. Germline CDR1 and CDR2: SQVTM and ANQGSEA. The CDR3 covers 18 residues. The DNA for the CDR3 is TGCAGCGTTGAAGGGGTCGGTAGCGGGGGGGCATTAACCTACGAGCAGTACTTC. This translates into CSVEGVGSGGALTYEQYF.

The chain employs TRBV9 and TRBJ2-3, with 16 positions matching TRBD2. The CDR3 is 22 amino acids. V was pared by 4 bases and J by 2 bases, with 19 bases of the junction left unmatched. Germline V gives CDR1 SGDLS, CDR2 YYNGEE. The CDR3 region is CASSPREPGLAGGMDHTDTQYF. The DNA of the CDR3 is TGTGCCAGCAGCCCCCGGGAACCGGGACTAGCGGGGGGGATGGATCACACAGATACGCAGTATTTT.

The chain has TRBV7-6 and TRBJ2-1; TRBD1 might be the D (6 bases). Trimming shortened V by 4 bases and J by 8 bases, and 15 bases separated the two germline ends. Per germline, CDR1 SGHVS and CDR2 FNYEAQ. This CDR3 has 14 residues. The DNA of the CDR3 is TGTGCCAGCAGCTGGGGCAGGGGATCAGATGAGCAGTTCTTC. Protein product: CASSWGRGSDEQFF.

V is TRBV7-2 and J is TRBJ2-2; D gene uncertain. This CDR3 comprises 16 residues. Germline V gives CDR1 SGHTA, CDR2 FQGNSA. V lost 2 bases, J lost 7 bases, and 17 bases lay in between. CDR3 region: CASSLHKGQLGGELFF. The DNA of the CDR3 is TGTGCCAGCAGCTTACATAAGGGTCAGCTGGGCGGGGAGCTGTTTTTT.

This clone was observed once. CDR3 protein: CASSSWTGGAYNSPLHF. The CDR3 bases are TGTGCCAGCAGCTCATGGACAGGGGGGGCCTATAATTCACCCCTCCACTTT. The V and J genes are TRBV11-1 and TRBJ1-6; 10 nucleotides line up with TRBD1. In germline, CDR1 is SGHAT, CDR2 FQDESV (reference sequence). The V and J ends lost 4 bases and 2 bases, in that order; junction bases with no gene match: 5. This CDR3 has 17 residues.

The rearrangement uses TRBV29-1 and TRBJ1-2; 7 nucleotides match TRBD1. Looked up from germline, CDR1 is SQVTM and CDR2 is ANQGSEA. The CDR3 runs 15 residues. V gave up 7 bases and J gave up 0 bases; unmatched junction bases: 11. The CDR3 region is CSAVGQDLANYGYTF. As DNA, the CDR3 is TGCAGCGCCGTAGGACAGGATTTAGCTAACTATGGCTACACCTTC. Supplemented by reference TRBV29-1 and TRBJ1-2, the full variable domain reads SAVISQKPSRDICQRGTSLTIQCQVDSQVTMMFWYRQQPGQSLTLIATANQGSEATYESGFVIDKFPISRPNLTFSTLTVSNMSPEDSSIYLCSAVGQDLANYGYTFGSGTRLTVV.

The chain links TRBV10-3 to TRBJ2-1, with 11 bases aligning to TRBD2. This CDR3 has 15 amino acids. Germline trimming cut 4 bases from V and 5 bases from J; bases unmatched to any gene: 4. Germline CDR1 reads ENHRY; CDR2 reads SYGVKD. The CDR3 sequence is CAISVTSGADNEQFF. DNA of the CDR3: TGTGCCATCAGTGTGACTAGCGGGGCGGACAATGAGCAGTTCTTC.